This TCR beta chain was found in a study of beta chain features in type 1 diabetes. On the study more broadly: When patients were set against healthy donors, age, gender and cell yields were similar.

The study's findings and limits: TCRB CDR3s from Type 1 diabetes patients were moderately but significantly shorter in all four CD4+ subsets. In the patient group, naive, central memory and Treg TCRB repertoires seemed more alike than in the healthy donor group.

This clone was seen more than once but under ten times. What it binds is unknown. The sample carries other DNA sequences with the same CDR3. As every portion of the isolated RNA was reverse transcribed, the sequencing read expressed TCRB transcripts. Only in-frame clones appear in the TCRdb table, and some are missing; sequencing was by immunoSEQ multiplex PCR. The data hold over 650,000 clones, with about an eighth observed a single time. A single heparinised blood sample, averaging approximately 0.12 L, was obtained per donor. Isolation of CD4+ naive, central memory, regulatory and stem cell-like memory cells was achieved by sorting via CD45RO/CCR7/CD25/CD127/CD95/CD27. Input material: naive CD4+ T cells from blood. The TCR was taken from a young man with type 1 diabetes.

For the CDR3, the DNA is TGTGCCTGGAGCCTCTCGGGGGATACGCAGTATTTT. The encoded protein is CAWSLSGDTQYF. V usage is TRBV30 and J usage is TRBJ2-3; maybe TRBD2 (5 bases). The germline V and J ends were trimmed by 3 bases and 6 bases, with 10 bases remaining between them. CDR1 and CDR2 from the germline V gene are GTSNPN and SVGIG (reference sequence). This CDR3 contains 12 residues.